Included here is one T cell receptor (beta chain) sequence, with context. Antigen specificity is unknown. The PCR contained 60 Vbeta and 13 Jbeta primers. Repertoires were generated with immunoSEQ multiplex PCR, while TCRdb's copy carries only in-frame clones and drops some. The sample includes more than 80,000 clones, about 76% of them seen just once. This sample was taken from a study of cytomegalovirus exposure and HLA in healthy donors. Whole-study findings and limits: An apparent linkage of common viral pathogens to several of the most significant clusters emerged in a later analysis.

CDR1 and CDR2 (germline): KGHSH, LQKENI. The CDR3 extends over 16 amino acids. After removal of 2 bases from V and 6 bases from J, the junction contained 6 bases not matched to a gene. Sequencing was done on a sample of PBMCs. This chain uses TRBV18 with TRBJ1-6; 8 bases align to TRBD1. This TCR came from a woman between 50 and 59 years old in good health and CMV-seropositive. The CDR3 nucleotides are TGTGCCAGCTCACCAGTTGGACAGGGCGGTAATTCACCCCTCCACTTT. Translating it yields CASSPVGQGGNSPLHF.